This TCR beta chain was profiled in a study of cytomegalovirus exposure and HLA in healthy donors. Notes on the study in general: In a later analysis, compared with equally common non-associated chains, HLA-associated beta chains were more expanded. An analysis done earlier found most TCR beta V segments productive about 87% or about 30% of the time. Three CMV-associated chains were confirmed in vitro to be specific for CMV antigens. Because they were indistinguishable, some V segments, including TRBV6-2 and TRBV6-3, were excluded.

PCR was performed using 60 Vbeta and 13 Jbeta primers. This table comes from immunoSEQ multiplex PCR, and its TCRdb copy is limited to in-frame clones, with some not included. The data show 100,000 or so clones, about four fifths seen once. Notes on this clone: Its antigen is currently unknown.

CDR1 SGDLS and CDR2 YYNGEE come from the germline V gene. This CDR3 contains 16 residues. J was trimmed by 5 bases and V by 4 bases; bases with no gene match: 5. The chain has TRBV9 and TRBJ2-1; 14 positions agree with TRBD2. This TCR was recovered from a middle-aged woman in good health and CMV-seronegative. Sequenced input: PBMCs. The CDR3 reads CASSPRLAGGNNEQFF. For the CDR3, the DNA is TGTGCCAGCAGCCCACGACTAGCGGGGGGGAACAATGAGCAGTTCTTC.